This TCR beta chain is drawn from a study of cytomegalovirus exposure and HLA in healthy donors. This clone was seen only once. Its matching antigen is unknown. Researchers ran the PCR with 60 Vbeta and 13 Jbeta primers. Method: immunoSEQ multiplex PCR; TCRdb's copy keeps in-frame clones and lacks some. This table has about 190,000 clones, around 86% appearing once. The ends were cut back, 0 bases at V and 0 bases at J, with 15 bases in the middle. Germline lookup yields CDR1 SGHRS and CDR2 YFSETQ. The CDR3 has 17 amino acids. Study-wide results and caveats: In vitro work confirmed that a few CMV-associated chains recognize CMV antigens.

Source material: PBMCs. This chain links TRBV5-1 with TRBJ2-5; no definite D call. This TCR derives from a woman between 18 and 29 years old in good health and CMV-seronegative. The CDR3 DNA reads TGCGCCAGCAGCTTGGTGGTAGGCGCGGCACACCAAGAGACCCAGTACTTC. This encodes CASSLVVGAAHQETQYF.